These T cell receptor beta chains were read from a single sample in a study of cytomegalovirus exposure and HLA in healthy donors. The assay was immunoSEQ multiplex PCR, and TCRdb's table has in-frame clones only and misses some. Among about 100,000 clones listed, about four fifths were seen once. The sample consisted of PBMCs. The receptor set was obtained from a female donor in good health and CMV-seropositive. Both conserved end residues are trimmed from each CDR3.

v_gene	CDR3aa
TRBV6-1	ASTDRDRGYEQY
TRBV21-1	ASSRGAGVSNEQF
TRBV5-1	ASSLGYIAGGYNEQF
TRBV5-1	ASRLDRGSQPQH
TRBV2	ASSETPTLPRDTQY
TRBV2	ASRPDGREGTEAF
TRBV7-6	ASSSGTARDGYT
TRBV4-3	ASSRQTGNTEAF
TRBV7-2	ASRRTGEDSQY
TRBV30	AWTVQSTDTQY
TRBV7-9	ASSLGGLGIYNEQF
TRBV5-1	ASSLGGTTNYGYT
TRBV7-2	ASPGGAGANVLT
TRBV7-8	ASSVGQSYQPQH
TRBV27	ASSLRQGSSTEAF
TRBV29-1	SAGAGQVTEAF
TRBV6-1	ASSDVGRTNTGELF
TRBV2	ASSGAYGGTSGSNEQF
TRBV7-8	ASSFRDRRDYEQY
TRBV5-1	ASSSSGTGGKETQY
TRBV4-2	ASREPRGQGETQY
TRBV2	ASTSRGTDTQY
TRBV7-2	ASGGAGDTQY
TRBV5-1	ASSSGQRETQY